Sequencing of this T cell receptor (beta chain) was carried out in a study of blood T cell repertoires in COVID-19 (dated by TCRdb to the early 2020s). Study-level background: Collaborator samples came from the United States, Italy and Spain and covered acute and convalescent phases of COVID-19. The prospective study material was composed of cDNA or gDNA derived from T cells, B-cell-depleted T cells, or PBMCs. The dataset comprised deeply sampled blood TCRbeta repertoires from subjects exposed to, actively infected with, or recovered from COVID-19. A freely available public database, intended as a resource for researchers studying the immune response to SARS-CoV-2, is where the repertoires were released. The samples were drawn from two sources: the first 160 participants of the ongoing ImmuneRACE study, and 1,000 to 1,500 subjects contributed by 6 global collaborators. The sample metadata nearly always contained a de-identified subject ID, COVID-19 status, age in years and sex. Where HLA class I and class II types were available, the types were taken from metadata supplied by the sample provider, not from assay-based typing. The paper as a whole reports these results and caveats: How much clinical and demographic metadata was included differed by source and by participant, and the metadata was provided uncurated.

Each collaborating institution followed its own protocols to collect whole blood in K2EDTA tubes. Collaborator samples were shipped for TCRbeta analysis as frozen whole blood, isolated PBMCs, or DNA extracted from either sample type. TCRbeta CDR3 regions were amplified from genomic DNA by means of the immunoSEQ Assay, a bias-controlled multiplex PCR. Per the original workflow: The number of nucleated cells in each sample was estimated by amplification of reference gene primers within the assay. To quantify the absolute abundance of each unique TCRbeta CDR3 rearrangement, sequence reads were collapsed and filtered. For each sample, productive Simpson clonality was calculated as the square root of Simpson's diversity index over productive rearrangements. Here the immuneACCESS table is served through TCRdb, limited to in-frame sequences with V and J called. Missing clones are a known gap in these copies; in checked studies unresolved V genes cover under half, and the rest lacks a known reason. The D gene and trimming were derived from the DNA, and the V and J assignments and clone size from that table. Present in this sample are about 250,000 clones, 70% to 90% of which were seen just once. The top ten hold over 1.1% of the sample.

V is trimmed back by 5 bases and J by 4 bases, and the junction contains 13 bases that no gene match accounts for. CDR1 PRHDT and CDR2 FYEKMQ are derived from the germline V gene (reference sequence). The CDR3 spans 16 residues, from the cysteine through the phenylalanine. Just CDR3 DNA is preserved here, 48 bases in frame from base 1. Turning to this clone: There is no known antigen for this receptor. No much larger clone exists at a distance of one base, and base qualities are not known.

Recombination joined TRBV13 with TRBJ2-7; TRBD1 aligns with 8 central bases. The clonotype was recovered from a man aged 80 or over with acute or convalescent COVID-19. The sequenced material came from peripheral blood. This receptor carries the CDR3 CASSTRYGTGAYEQYF. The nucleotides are TGTGCCAGCAGCACTCGATACGGGACAGGAGCGTACGAGCAGTACTTC.